The clone carrying this T cell receptor (beta chain) has just a few counts. Antigen unknown. Per germline, CDR1 SEHNR and CDR2 FQNEAQ (reference sequence). V lost 5 bases and J lost 8, with 11 bases in between. This CDR3 has 12 residues. A template switching step contributed a universal primer site, while unique molecular identifiers were present in the cDNA. TCRdb re-called the 5' RACE reads with MiXCR, one entry per CDR3 protein. The table has hundreds of thousands of distinct CDR3 sequences, 8.5% to 9% seen once. This entry belongs to a study of identical twins. Study-level findings and limits: The study based its conclusions on cross-sectional statistical analysis and did not follow the same donors. With abundant cord blood beta clonotypes, insertions were fewer; memory repertoires showed no such pattern. Zero-insertion findings could be partly confounded by invariant cells (MAIT and iNKT cells).

Separately, the same data were catalogued under a study of yellow fever vaccine responses in identical twins.

What was sequenced was PBMCs. The chain combines TRBV7-9 with TRBJ2-3, with a weak D call TRBD1 (5 bases). This clonotype originated in a woman aged 18-29 years in good health. The CDR3 DNA is TGTGCCAGCAGCCCAGGGTTGGGTACGCAGTATTTT. Its translation: CASSPGLGTQYF.